The T cell receptor (beta chain) described here comes from a study of T cell responses to AZD1222 COVID-19 vaccine. Study findings and constraints: Elevations in Spike-specific TCR breadth and depth followed administration of two AZD1222 doses. Clonal diversity may have been underestimated, and the donors were mostly white British, with more females than males. Vaccine-associated CD4 TCRs ranged over spike, dominating at 160-218 and 743-854.

Data came from immunoSEQ multiplex PCR; TCRdb stores just in-frame clones and leaves some out. The table records under 200,000 clones, more than 75% of them present only once. On this clone itself: Its antigen is as yet unknown.

V was pared by 3 bases and J by 0 bases, with 4 bases between. Germline CDR1 SGHNT, CDR2 YENEEA. The CDR3 extends over 13 amino acids. The rearrangement joins TRBV11-3 to TRBJ2-3; D not resolved. This TCR came from an adult who received the AZD1222 COVID-19 vaccine. The sequences come from peripheral blood, collected 28 days after the second AZD1222 dose. The CDR3 sequence is CASSFQSTDTQYF. For the CDR3, the DNA is TGTGCCAGCAGCTTCCAGAGCACAGATACGCAGTATTTT. Combining the CDR3 with reference TRBV11-3 and TRBJ2-3 gives the whole variable domain EAGVVQSPRYKIIEKKQPVAFWCNPISGHNTLYWYLQNLGQGPELLIRYENEEAVDDSQLPKDRFSAERLKGVDSTLKIQPAELGDSAVYLCASSFQSTDTQYFGPGTRLTVL.